Listed below are T cell receptor beta chains from one sample, sequenced in a study of CD8 T cells in ankylosing spondylitis. One entry per CDR3 protein, called by TCRdb with MiXCR from the 5' RACE reads. The table has about 800,000 distinct CDR3 sequences, over 9.5% seen once. The sample comprised blood, either unsorted or a sorted T cell fraction (not recorded which). These receptor sequences come from a male donor with ankylosing spondylitis. Each CDR3 is given with its conserved first and last residue. The D gene is left open where the match is weak. Expanded clones are given a class, and other clones once, few, many or no size at all.

J	D	size	V	length	CDR3	DNA
TRBJ2-1	TRBD1	few	TRBV9	14	CASSVGGQHNEQFF	TGTGCCAGCAGCGTAGGGGGACAGCACAATGAGCAGTTCTTC
TRBJ2-7	.	few	TRBV5-5	15	CASRASGRSSYEQYF	TGTGCCAGCAGGGCCTCGGGGAGGAGCTCCTACGAGCAGTACTTC
TRBJ1-6	.	.	TRBV20-1	14	CSAEGGGNDSPLHF	TGCAGTGCCGAGGGTGGGGGTAACGATTCACCCCTCCACTTT
TRBJ2-5	TRBD2	many	TRBV29-1	13	CSLAGGPQETQYF	TGCAGCTTAGCGGGGGGACCCCAAGAGACCCAGTACTTC
TRBJ1-2	.	.	TRBV27	13	CASSLIRGYGYTF	TGTGCCAGCAGTTTAATCAGGGGCTATGGCTACACCTTC
TRBJ1-1	.	.	TRBV20-1	9	CSAPMAAFF	TGCAGTGCCCCAATGGCAGCTTTCTTT
TRBJ1-5	TRBD1	.	TRBV5-1	15	CASSFTGGQGQPQHF	TGCGCCAGCAGCTTTACAGGGGGCCAAGGTCAGCCCCAGCATTTT
TRBJ2-2	.	.	TRBV12-3/TRBV12-4	15	CASRPNSMNTGELFF	TGTGCCAGCAGACCTAATAGCATGAACACCGGGGAGCTGTTTTTT
TRBJ1-1	.	few	TRBV20-1	14	CSARDPAGETEAFF	TGCAGTGCTAGAGATCCGGCAGGGGAAACTGAAGCTTTCTTT
TRBJ2-7	.	.	TRBV20-1	14	CSAGMVRGSYEQYF	TGCAGTGCTGGGATGGTCCGGGGTAGTTACGAGCAGTACTTC